This T cell receptor (beta chain) comes out of a study of ipilimumab plus nivolumab after autologous stem cell transplantation. The germline V gene has CDR1 MNHNY and CDR2 SVGAGI (reference sequence). V lost 6 bases, J lost 3 bases, and 17 bases lay in between. This CDR3 has 15 residues. TCRdb's copy holds only in-frame clones and misses some; the assay was immunoSEQ multiplex PCR. The sample shows tens of thousands of clones, around 92% of them seen only once. This clone appeared a few times. Material: PBMCs, obtained in a trial of ipilimumab plus nivolumab as post-transplant consolidation. This TCR was recovered from a male donor with multiple myeloma. The rearrangement joins TRBV6-6 to TRBJ1-2, with D tentatively TRBD1 (6 bases). The CDR3 sequence: CASSPWLQGDYGYTF. CDR3 nucleotide sequence: TGTGCCAGCAGCCCGTGGCTACAGGGAGACTATGGCTACACCTTC.